Sequencing of this T cell receptor beta chain was carried out in a study of PD-1 blockade in classical Hodgkin lymphoma. With V trimmed by 0 bases and J by 1 base, 8 bases remained unmatched. The germline V gene has CDR1 ENHRY and CDR2 SYGVKD. The CDR3 runs to 18 residues. All patients relapsed after autologous stem cell transplantation, and brentuximab vedotin exposure varied. The repertoire was sequenced with immunoSEQ multiplex PCR; TCRdb's copy has only in-frame clones and lacks some. The data contain about 40,000 clones, around 87% of them singletons. The rearrangement uses TRBV10-3 and TRBJ2-3; 9 nucleotides agree with TRBD2. The sample was peripheral blood mononuclear cells (PBMCs), taken at baseline. This TCR was recovered from a human donor with classical Hodgkin lymphoma. The CDR3 DNA reads TGTGCCATCAGTGAGTCGATAGGGCCTAGCGGGGGCACAGATACGCAGTATTTT. Translation: CAISESIGPSGGTDTQYF.